This TCR beta chain appears in the sequencing data of a study of blood T cell repertoires in COVID-19. As for the study in general: Whether acute or convalescent, the COVID-19 samples came from the United States, Italy and Spain. Sample material is recorded as cDNA or gDNA derived from T cells, B-cell-depleted T cells, or PBMCs.

Original processing notes: Reference gene primer amplification yielded estimated nucleated cell counts. Repertoires were generated with immunoSEQ multiplex PCR, while TCRdb's copy carries only in-frame clones and drops some. The V and J calls and clone size are taken from that table; D and trimming were inferred from the DNA. Of about 35,000 clones listed, about 87% were seen once; the top ten hold roughly a tenth. The origin of this receptor is a man aged 80 or over with active COVID-19. The specimen sequenced was peripheral blood.

CDR3 in amino acids: CASSARGTNSPLHF. The CDR3 DNA follows: TGTGCCAGCAGCGCCAGGGGAACGAATTCACCCCTCCACTTT. The chain has TRBV9 and TRBJ1-6, with D perhaps TRBD1 (6 bases). Trimming cost V 3 bases and J 7 bases, with 11 bases left between them. CDR3 size: 14 residues. Germline values: CDR1 SGDLS, CDR2 YYNGEE.